This TCR beta chain was identified during a study of T cell repertoires in cytomegalovirus infection. In its sample, this clonotype was seen many times. TCRdb ran MiXCR on the reads and lists one entry per CDR3 protein. The sample carries hundreds of thousands of distinct CDR3 sequences, approximately 24% recorded once. The specimen was CD8+ T cells from PBMCs. The TCR was taken from a human donor in good health (CMV status not recorded). Some clones in this sample may be carry-over from other donors' samples.

The CDR3 bases are TGTGCCAGCAGCTTTTTCGCGGGGCCCCTCCACTTT. Protein sequence: CASSFFAGPLHF. The chain has TRBV7-9 and TRBJ1-6; D call uncertain. Germline CDR1 reads SEHNR; CDR2 reads FQNEAQ (reference sequence). V lost 3 bases, J lost 13 bases, and 10 bases lay in between. The CDR3 contains 12 residues.